The clone carrying this T cell receptor beta chain has just one count. Its antigen is as yet unknown. A junction boundary mismatches the germline segment, possibly from a read error. The study enrolled patients aged 18 to 65 with newly diagnosed hyperthyroidism of under 2 months' duration. These data are taken from a study of T cells in Graves' hyperthyroidism and ophthalmopathy. Overall study results and limits: Most clonotypes expanded in thyroid above 0.001 were likewise present in blood.

Amplification targeted TCR beta CDR3 regions from RNA transcripts. Carried out on the TCR CDR3, a first-round RT-PCR used the HTBI primer set. From the multiplex PCR reads, TCRdb called clonotypes with MiXCR, one entry per CDR3 protein. Of about 840,000 distinct CDR3 sequences listed, 38% are singletons. This CDR3 is 14 amino acids long. CDR1 is SNHLY, CDR2 FYNNEI, per germline. The clonotype originates from a man aged 18 to 29 with Graves' hyperthyroidism. The chain links TRBV2 to TRBJ1-2; D uncertain. The sequenced sample consisted of blood. CDR3 in amino acids: CAISESSVGKGYTF. CDR3 DNA: TGTGCCATCAGTGAGTCTTCAGTGGGCAAAGGCTACACCTTC. The full variable domain, in which reference TRBV2 and TRBJ1-2 provide the parts outside the CDR3, is EPEVTQTPSHQVTQMGQEVILRCVPISNHLYFYWYRQILGQKVEFLVSFYNNEISEKSEIFDDQFSVERPDGSNFTLKIRSTKLEDSAMYFCAISESSVGKGYTFGSGTRLTVV.